A selection of T cell receptor beta chains follows, all from one sample in a study of spatial heterogeneity in lung cancer. TCRdb processed the 5' RACE reads anew with MiXCR; each CDR3 protein has one entry. The repertoire consists of about 11,000 distinct CDR3 sequences, with roughly a quarter occurring once and the leading ten covering 30% to 40%. The sample was PBMCs, taken at surgery. The receptors shown here come from a female donor with early-stage non-small cell lung cancer. Both conserved end residues are part of each CDR3. Fields, in order: J gene, V gene, CDR3 protein.

TRBJ2-7 TRBV20-1 CSARGTSGERYF
TRBJ1-2 TRBV20-1 CSAKTGEVDGYTF
TRBJ2-7 TRBV6-2/TRBV6-3 CASSYSRTYEQYF
TRBJ1-1 TRBV7-2 CASSLQGGRNTEAFF
TRBJ2-7 TRBV7-9 CASSFGRGPYEQYF
TRBJ2-1 TRBV7-9 CASSPKGSSANEQFF
TRBJ2-3 TRBV3-1 CATGDPGLAGVLYF
TRBJ2-1 TRBV7-3 CASSKLAGSSYNEQFF
TRBJ2-2 TRBV4-2 CASSQDSGGRGAGELFF
TRBJ1-1 TRBV7-3 CASSQHGTGDTEAFF
TRBJ1-1 TRBV19 CASSLPGATEAFF
TRBJ1-5 TRBV5-1 CASSWDRNQPQHF